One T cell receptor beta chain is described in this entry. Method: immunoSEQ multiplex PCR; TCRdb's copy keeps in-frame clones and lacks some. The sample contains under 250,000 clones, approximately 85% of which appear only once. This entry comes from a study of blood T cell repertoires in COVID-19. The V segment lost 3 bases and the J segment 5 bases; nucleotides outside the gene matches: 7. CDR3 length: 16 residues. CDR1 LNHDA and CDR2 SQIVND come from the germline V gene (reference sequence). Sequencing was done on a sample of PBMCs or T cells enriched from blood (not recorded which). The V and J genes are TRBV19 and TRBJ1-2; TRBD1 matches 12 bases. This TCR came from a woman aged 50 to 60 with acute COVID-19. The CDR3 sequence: CASSIGTGGARYGYTF. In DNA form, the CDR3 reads TGTGCCAGTAGTATCGGGACAGGGGGCGCAAGGTATGGCTACACCTTC.